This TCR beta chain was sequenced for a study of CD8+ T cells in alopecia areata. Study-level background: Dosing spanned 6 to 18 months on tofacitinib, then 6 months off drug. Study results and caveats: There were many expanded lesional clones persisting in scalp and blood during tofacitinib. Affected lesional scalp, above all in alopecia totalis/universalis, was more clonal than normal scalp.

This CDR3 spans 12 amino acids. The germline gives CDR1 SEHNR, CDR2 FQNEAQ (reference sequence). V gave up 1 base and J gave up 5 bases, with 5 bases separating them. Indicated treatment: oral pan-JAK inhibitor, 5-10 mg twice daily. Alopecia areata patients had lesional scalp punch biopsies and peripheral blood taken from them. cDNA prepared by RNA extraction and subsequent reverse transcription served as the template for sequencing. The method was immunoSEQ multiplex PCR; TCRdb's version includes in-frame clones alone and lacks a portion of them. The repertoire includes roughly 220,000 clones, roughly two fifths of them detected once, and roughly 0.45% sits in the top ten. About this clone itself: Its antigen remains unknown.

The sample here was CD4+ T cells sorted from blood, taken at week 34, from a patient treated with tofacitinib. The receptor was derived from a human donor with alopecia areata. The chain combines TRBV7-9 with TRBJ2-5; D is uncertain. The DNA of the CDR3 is TGTGCCAGCAGCTTAGTTCTCGAGACCCAGTACTTC. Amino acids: CASSLVLETQYF. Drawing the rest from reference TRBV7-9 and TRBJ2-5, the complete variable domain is DTGVSQNPRHKITKRGQNVTFRCDPISEHNRLYWYRQTLGQGPEFLTYFQNEAQLEKSRLLSDRFSAERPKGSFSTLEIQRTEQGDSAMYLCASSLVLETQYFGPGTRLLVL.